This entry describes one T cell receptor (beta chain). Its antigen is still unknown. The data were taken from a study of T cell responses to AZD1222 COVID-19 vaccine. Broader study findings: The sample set comprised mostly white British donors with more females, and clonal diversity was possibly underestimated. Spike was spanned by vaccine-associated CD4 TCRs, which were dominant at 160-218 and 743-854.

Sequencing was performed with immunoSEQ multiplex PCR; in TCRdb, only in-frame clones are kept and a portion is missing. The profile shows 150,000 to 200,000 clones, 85% to 90% of them singletons. The sequencing here drew on peripheral blood, taken 28 days after the second AZD1222 dose. This receptor was taken from an adult who received the AZD1222 COVID-19 vaccine.

This CDR3 reads CASSIGQGSRRGYTF. CDR3 DNA: TGTGCCAGCAGCATCGGACAGGGAAGTCGGAGAGGCTACACCTTC. This chain links TRBV11-2 with TRBJ1-2; TRBD1 matches 8 bases. The trim removed 5 bases at V and 8 bases at J, leaving 13 bases unmatched. This CDR3 comprises 15 residues. Germline assignment: CDR1 SGHAT and CDR2 FQNNGV.